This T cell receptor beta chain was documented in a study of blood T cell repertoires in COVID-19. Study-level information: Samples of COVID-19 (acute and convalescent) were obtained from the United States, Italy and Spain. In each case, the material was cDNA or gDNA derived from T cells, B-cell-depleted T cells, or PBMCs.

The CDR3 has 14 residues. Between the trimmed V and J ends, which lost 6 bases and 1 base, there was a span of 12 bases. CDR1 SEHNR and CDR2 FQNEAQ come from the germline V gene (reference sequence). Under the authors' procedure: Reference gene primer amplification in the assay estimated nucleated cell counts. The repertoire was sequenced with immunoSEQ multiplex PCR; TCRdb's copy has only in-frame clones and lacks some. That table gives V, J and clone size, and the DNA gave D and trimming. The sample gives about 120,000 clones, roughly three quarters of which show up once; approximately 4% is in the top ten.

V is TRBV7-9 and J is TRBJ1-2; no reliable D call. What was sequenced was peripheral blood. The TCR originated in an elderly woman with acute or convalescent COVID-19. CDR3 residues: CASSGDPFNYGYTF. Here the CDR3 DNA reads TGTGCCAGCAGTGGAGACCCTTTTAACTATGGCTACACCTTC.